The clone carrying this TCR beta chain was recorded only once. As yet, its antigen is unknown. The sample is drawn from a study of a mutant IDH1 vaccine in newly diagnosed glioma. At the level of the study: Vaccination began 4-6 weeks post radiotherapy alone, or with temozolomide cycles. Study-wide results and limits: Researchers report vaccine-induced immune responses in less than 95% of patients.

This CDR3 contains 13 residues. The V and J ends lost 7 bases and 9 bases, in that order; junction bases with no gene match: 4. CDR1 GTSNPN and CDR2 SVGIG come from the germline V gene (reference sequence). Stated time point: week 47, end of study. Doses comprised 300 ug of mutant IDH1 20-mer peptide each, plus topical imiquimod. Sequencing was performed with immunoSEQ multiplex PCR; in TCRdb, only in-frame clones are kept and a portion is missing. The sample has roughly 34,000 clones, more than 80% seen once. The sample here was PBMCs, taken from a glioma patient whose treatment included an IDH1 peptide vaccine. The V gene is TRBV30, the J gene TRBJ2-3; 16 nucleotides agree with TRBD2. The receptor was isolated from a middle-aged woman with glioma. In DNA form, the CDR3 reads TGTGCCTTGTCGGGACTAGCGGGAGGGACGCAGTATTTT. Its translation: CALSGLAGGTQYF.